The 14 T cell receptor beta chains presented below share a single source sample, sequenced in a study of neurological immune-mediated disorders. TCRdb processed the 5' RACE reads anew with MiXCR; each CDR3 protein has one entry. The profile covers about 46,000 distinct CDR3 sequences, with 3.5% to 5% appearing a single time and just over 5.5% taken by the ten largest. The sequencing input was PBMCs. Source of these receptors: a woman aged 60-75 years with multiple sclerosis.

This clonotype was detected ten times or more. The J gene is TRBJ1-1, the V gene TRBV18, with a possible D match to TRBD1 (6 bases). The CDR3 spans 15 residues. V lost 3 bases, J lost 3 bases, and 14 bases lay in between. Germline V gene lookup returns CDR1 KGHSH and CDR2 LQKENI. CDR3 sequence (DNA): TGTGCCAGCTCACCTTCGGTGGGGGCGGACACTGAAGCTTTCTTT. Its protein product is CASSPSVGADTEAFF.

This clonotype was detected many times. The rearrangement links TRBV7-2 to TRBJ1-1; the D is unclear. The CDR3 is made up of 15 amino acids. V was shortened by 4 bases and J by 6 bases, with 18 bases between the two germline ends. The germline V gene has CDR1 SGHTA and CDR2 FQGNSA. The CDR3 sequence is CASSWKGFDGSEAFF. The CDR3 nucleotides are TGTGCCAGCAGCTGGAAGGGCTTCGACGGGTCTGAAGCTTTCTTT.

This clonotype has at least ten counts. The DNA for the CDR3 is TGCGCCAGCCTAGGTAGAGACAATCAGCCCCAGCATTTT. It codes for CASLGRDNQPQHF. The V call is TRBV5-1, the J call TRBJ1-5, with D hard to call. Trimming shortened V by 7 bases and J by 3 bases, and 11 bases separated the two germline ends. Germline V gene sequence: CDR1 SGHRS, CDR2 YFSETQ. This CDR3 contains 13 residues.

This clonotype appeared a few times. With a much larger clone just one base away, this may be a read error. This CDR3 is missing its conserved last phenylalanine or tryptophan, likely due to a read error. The rearrangement joins TRBV7-9 to TRBJ2-5, with a tentative D call TRBD2 (5 bases). The V gene's germline CDR1 is SEHNR and CDR2 FQNEAQ (reference sequence). V was pared by 7 bases and J by 10 bases, with 13 bases between. The CDR3 covers 11 residues. DNA for the CDR3: TGTGCCAGCACCCTATCCCGGGACCAGTACTGC. Translated: CASTLSRDQYC.

This clonotype was recorded a few times. At one end the junction does not follow the germline gene, possibly because of a read error. For the CDR3, the DNA is TGCAGTGCTTATGGGGCCGGGGGGAATTCACCCCTCAACTTT. Its translation: CSAYGAGGNSPLNF. This chain joins TRBV20-1 and TRBJ1-6; perhaps TRBD1 as D (5 bases). Per germline, CDR1 DFQATT and CDR2 SNEGSKA (reference sequence). The CDR3 is 14 amino acids.

This clonotype was observed many times. The rearrangement joins TRBV5-1 to TRBJ1-2; tentative D call: TRBD1 (5 bases). With 2 bases removed from V and 2 bases from J, the gap between germline ends came to 10 bases. The CDR3 runs 14 residues. CDR1 is SGHRS and CDR2 is YFSETQ in the germline V gene. CDR3 nucleotides: TGCGCCAGCAGCTTACGAGGGGAGAACTATGGCTACACCTTC. It is translated as CASSLRGENYGYTF.

The chain combines TRBV28 with TRBJ1-1; D gene unclear. Trimming removed 5 bases at V and 6 bases at J, with 7 bases between. Germline V lookup: CDR1 MDHEN, CDR2 SYDVKM. This CDR3 is built from 11 residues. The CDR3 bases are TGTGCCAGCAGTCCCCGCTCTGAAGCTTTCTTT. Residues: CASSPRSEAFF.

The V call is TRBV24-1, the J call TRBJ2-1, with D possibly being TRBD2 (5 bases). CDR1 is KGHDR, CDR2 SFDVKD, per germline. V was cut by 5 bases and J by 7 bases, with 8 bases left in between. This CDR3 region has 12 residues. The CDR3 here is CATSGRRNEQFF. The CDR3 DNA reads as TGTGCCACCAGTGGTCGGAGGAATGAGCAGTTCTTC.

This clonotype has just a few counts. The chain uses TRBV7-2 and TRBJ2-3, with 13 positions matching TRBD2. Germline values: CDR1 SGHTA, CDR2 FQGNSA. The CDR3 runs to 17 residues. V trimming: 5 bases; J trimming: 1 base; junction bases outside the gene matches: 6. CDR3 protein: CASSLGTSGTRTDTQYF. CDR3 coding DNA: TGTGCCAGCAGCCTTGGGACTAGCGGGACCCGCACAGATACGCAGTATTTT.

This chain links TRBV4-3 with TRBJ1-2, with D possibly matching TRBD1 (5 bases). Germline lookup yields CDR1 LGHNA and CDR2 YSLEER. V was trimmed by 4 bases and J by 4 bases, leaving 19 bases between them. The CDR3 consists of 16 residues. As DNA, the CDR3 is TGCGCCAGCAGCCCTGGGACCGCCTCCAGCCCCTATGGCTACACCTTC. Amino acids: CASSPGTASSPYGYTF.

This clonotype has ten or more counts. The chain is built from TRBV10-1 and TRBJ2-2; D not certain. CDR1 is WNHNN, CDR2 SYGVQD, per germline (reference sequence). Trimming took 4 bases from V and 3 from J, leaving 9 bases between them. The CDR3 spans 14 residues. CDR3 sequence (DNA): TGCGCCAGCAGTGTAGACCCTGACACCGGGGAGCTGTTTTTT. This codes for CASSVDPDTGELFF.

The table lists this clonotype with many counts. The gene calls are TRBV29-1 and TRBJ2-3, with 7 bases identical to TRBD1. CDR1 is SQVTM and CDR2 is ANQGSEA in the germline V gene. The CDR3 spans 16 residues. V dropped 2 bases and J dropped 3; count of bases not matched to a gene: 11. Written as DNA, the CDR3 is TGCAGCGTTGAAAACCCAGACAGGGAGATAACAGATACGCAGTATTTT. Its translation: CSVENPDREITDTQYF.

This clonotype was found many times. The rearrangement uses TRBV20-1 and TRBJ2-3; D may be TRBD2 (6 bases). V lost 6 bases and J lost 0, with 13 bases in between. The CDR3 is made up of 14 amino acids. From germline, CDR1 is DFQATT and CDR2 SNEGSKA (reference sequence). The CDR3 DNA is TGCAGTGCCTCTCCCGGGAGTAGCACAGATACGCAGTATTTT. Its translation is CSASPGSSTDTQYF.

Worth noting for this clonotype: A read error may be the cause here, since a much bigger clone is one base away. The CDR3 ends on some other residue instead of the conserved phenylalanine or tryptophan, so this is likely a read error. V and J are TRBV24-1 and TRBJ1-5; D remains ambiguous. The V and J ends lost 4 bases and 8 bases respectively, with 14 bases between them. The CDR3 runs to 14 residues. CDR1 and CDR2 from the germline V gene are KGHDR and SFDVKD. CDR3 in amino acids: CATSDIGSREPQHI. CDR3 sequence (DNA): TGTGCCACCAGTGACATTGGCAGTCGTGAGCCCCAGCATATT.